These 7 T cell receptor beta chains originate from one sample sequenced in a study of blood T cells in healthy people across ages. Primers used in a second PCR of about 7 to 11 cycles were a sample-barcoded 5' primer and a J-beta primer mix. A single record per CDR3 protein comes from TCRdb applying MiXCR to the 5' RACE reads. The data contain approximately 800,000 distinct CDR3 sequences, about 36% of them seen just once; the ten biggest clones take up 13%. Sequencing used blood. The receptors stem from a man aged 18 to 30 in good health.

V usage is TRBV4-3 and J usage is TRBJ2-3; TRBD2 agrees at 8 bases. Germline CDR1 is LGHNA and CDR2 is YSLEER. The CDR3 runs to 17 residues. The V gene end was trimmed by 1 base and the J gene end by 4 bases; junction bases not matched to a gene: 10. The CDR3 nucleotides are TGCGCCAGCAGCCAAGTCCCCGGGGGGGGCTTCGCAGATACGCAGTATTTT. Translation gives CASSQVPGGGFADTQYF.

The rearrangement uses TRBV2 and TRBJ2-5; possibly TRBD2 for D (7 bases). The germline V and J ends were trimmed by 6 bases and 11 bases, with 28 bases remaining between them. There are 16 residues in the CDR3. Germline V gene data show CDR1 as SNHLY and CDR2 as FYNNEI. The CDR3 reads CASSLTFGGASNEQYF. CDR3 sequence (DNA): TGTGCCAGCAGCCTAACTTTTGGGGGGGCCAGCAATGAGCAGTACTTC. Variable domain in full (rest from reference TRBV2 and TRBJ2-5): EPEVTQTPSHQVTQMGQEVILRCVPISNHLYFYWYRQILGQKVEFLVSFYNNEISEKSEIFDDQFSVERPDGSNFTLKIRSTKLEDSAMYFCASSLTFGGASNEQYFGPGTRLLVL.

This clonotype was observed many times. The rearrangement joins TRBV7-2 to TRBJ1-2; maybe TRBD1 (5 bases). V lost 0 bases to trimming and J lost 12 bases, with 17 bases between them. There are 14 residues in the CDR3. Germline V gene sequence: CDR1 SGHTA, CDR2 FQGNSA. The chain's CDR3 is CASSLATAGHKDTF. DNA of the CDR3: TGTGCCAGCAGCTTAGCGACGGCAGGGCATAAGGACACCTTC.

This clonotype was seen a few times. The chain employs TRBV27 and TRBJ2-4; no clear D. The end of the DNA fits TRBJ2-7 better, so the J call may be wrong. Germline V gene lookup returns CDR1 MNHEY and CDR2 SMNVEV (reference sequence). The CDR3 totals 13 residues. CDR3 in amino acids: CASSLGVRSEQYF. The CDR3 coding sequence is TGTGCCAGCAGTTTAGGGGTACGTAGCGAGCAGTACTTC.

As for this clonotype: An end of the junction does not agree with germline; a read error may underlie this. The chain employs TRBV7-8 and TRBJ2-5; D may match TRBD1 or TRBD2 (9 bases each). This CDR3 region has 18 residues. Germline V CDR1 and CDR2: SGHVS, FQNEAQ. Here the CDR3 reads CASTLTGGLAGNVETQYF. As DNA, the CDR3 is TGTGCCAGCACCTTAACAGGGGGCCTAGCGGGAAATGTAGAGACCCAGTACTTC.

This clonotype was detected ten times or more. CDR3 amino acids: CATRVSPLGSYEQYF. The CDR3 nucleotides are TGTGCCACCCGGGTGAGTCCTCTAGGGTCCTACGAGCAGTACTTC. The chain uses TRBV15 and TRBJ2-7; D is undetermined. Germline V CDR1 and CDR2: LNHNV, YYDKDF (reference sequence). The V gene lost 8 bases and the J gene lost 1 base, with 18 bases spanning the gap. The CDR3 extends over 15 amino acids.

Written as DNA, the CDR3 is TGCGCCAGCAGCTTAGGTGCAAATGAAAATAATGAAAAACTGTTTTTT. Translation: CASSLGANENNEKLFF. The chain is built from TRBV5-1 and TRBJ1-4; D unresolved. The CDR3 loop spans 16 amino acids. Germline CDR1 is SGHRS and CDR2 is YFSETQ. V gave up 2 bases and J gave up 4 bases, with 15 bases separating them.